These T cell receptor beta chains were read from a single sample in a study of shared clonotypes between healthy human individuals. Here immunoSEQ multiplex PCR was the method, and the copy in TCRdb shows in-frame clones only, minus some. The repertoire consists of more than 2 million clones, with 90% to 95% occurring once and the leading ten covering approximately 0.13%. The sequenced sample consisted of naive CD4+ T cells sorted from blood. The receptors here all came from a young man in good health. The conserved cysteine and the conserved F or W are not part of the CDR3 here. Each record gives: CDR3 protein, V gene, J gene.

CDR3: ASSPTDETQY
V: TRBV18
J: TRBJ2-5

CDR3: ASSSYTRTGGFETQY
V: TRBV5-1
J: TRBJ2-5

CDR3: ASSIDRESYEQY
V: TRBV11-2
J: TRBJ2-7

CDR3: ASSRDRALSNQPQH
V: TRBV19
J: TRBJ1-5

CDR3: ASSGTGQGRETQY
V: TRBV6-5
J: TRBJ2-5

CDR3: SVALSSGTYEQY
V: TRBV29-1
J: TRBJ2-7

CDR3: ASSDGVAYEQY
V: TRBV10-1
J: TRBJ2-7

CDR3: AWSTGTGVPYEQY
V: TRBV30
J: TRBJ2-7

CDR3: ASTPVGTGGGYT
V: TRBV19
J: TRBJ1-2

CDR3: ASSTGTGAYEQY
V: TRBV9
J: TRBJ2-7

CDR3: ASIGLAGGRATGELF
V: TRBV10-2
J: TRBJ2-2

CDR3: ACKRDTNSPLH
V: TRBV6-6
J: TRBJ1-6

CDR3: ASSSLQPYGEQF
V: TRBV5-1
J: TRBJ2-1

CDR3: ASSVVGDTQY
V: TRBV9
J: TRBJ2-3

CDR3: ASSLAKGGDWANVLT
V: TRBV7-9
J: TRBJ2-6

CDR3: ASSLTGYSNQPQH
V: TRBV5-1
J: TRBJ1-5

CDR3: AWSGDRVSGANVLT
V: TRBV30
J: TRBJ2-6

CDR3: ASSRGLTYNEQF
V: TRBV5-8
J: TRBJ2-1

CDR3: ASSSGVSYYGYT
V: TRBV6-5
J: TRBJ1-2